These 26 T cell receptor beta chains share one sample of origin, sequenced in a study of blood T cells in healthy people across ages. The authors ran a second PCR of roughly 6 to 12 cycles using a sample-barcoded 5' primer and a J-beta primer mix. TCRdb reprocessed the 5' RACE reads with MiXCR, giving one entry per CDR3 protein. The sample has roughly 700,000 distinct CDR3 sequences, about half seen once. The sample comprised blood. Receptors originate from a woman aged 60-70 years in good health.

The rearrangement uses TRBV5-1 and TRBJ2-1, with TRBD1 matching 9 bases. Trimming cost V 4 bases and J 6 bases; bases outside gene matches: 8. The CDR3 spans 15 residues. Germline V gene sequence: CDR1 SGHRS, CDR2 YFSETQ. CDR3 coding DNA: TGCGCCAGCAGCGCGGACAGGGGATTTTTCAATGAGCAGTTCTTC. Translating it yields CASSADRGFFNEQFF.

In its sample, this clonotype was seen a few times. A read error may account for a junction end that differs from germline. V gene TRBV7-2 combines with J gene TRBJ2-3, with TRBD2 matching 12 bases. The CDR3 runs 15 residues. CDR1 SGHTA and CDR2 FQGNSA come from the germline V gene. CDR3 residues: CASSLAGGHTDTQYF. In DNA form, the CDR3 reads TGTGCCAGCAGCCTAGCGGGAGGGCACACAGATACGCAGTATTTT. Based on the CDR3 plus reference TRBV7-2 and TRBJ2-3, the full variable domain is GAGVSQSPSNKVTEKGKDVELRCDPISGHTALYWYRQSLGQGLEFLIYFQGNSAPDKSGLPSDRFSAERTGGSVSTLTIQRTQQEDSAVYLCASSLAGGHTDTQYFGPGTRLTVL.

The chain links TRBV20-1 to TRBJ1-5; D is ambiguous. The germline V gene has CDR1 DFQATT and CDR2 SNEGSKA (reference sequence). The CDR3 has 16 residues. V was clipped by 0 bases and J by 2 bases, with 14 bases between them. This chain's CDR3 is CSARDPTATGNQPQHF. In nucleotides, the CDR3 is TGCAGTGCTAGAGACCCCACTGCAACGGGCAATCAGCCCCAGCATTTT.

The chain joins TRBV11-2 to TRBJ2-7; TRBD1 aligns across 7 bases. CDR3 size: 15 residues. In germline, CDR1 is SGHAT, CDR2 FQNNGV. V lost 5 bases, J lost 4 bases, and 11 bases stayed unmatched. CDR3 bases: TGTGCCAGCAGCACCGGGACAGCGGATTTATACGAGCAGTACTTC. Translation gives CASSTGTADLYEQYF.

This clonotype was seen only a few times. This chain joins TRBV6-2 or TRBV6-3 and TRBJ2-7; D is ambiguous. Germline V lookup: CDR1 MNHEY, CDR2 SVGEGT. V was shortened by 6 bases and J by 7 bases, with 10 bases between the two germline ends. The CDR3 is made up of 11 amino acids. CDR3: CASSRLGEQYF. The DNA of the CDR3 is TGTGCCAGCAGCCGCCTGGGTGAGCAGTACTTC.

The V call is TRBV27, the J call TRBJ2-1; D remains ambiguous. This CDR3 has 14 residues. V was clipped by 7 bases and J by 7 bases, with 17 bases between them. Germline CDR1 and CDR2: MNHEY and SMNVEV (reference sequence). This CDR3 is CASTDSGAGNEQFF. CDR3 nucleotides: TGTGCCAGCACGGATAGTGGAGCTGGGAATGAGCAGTTCTTC.

V and J are TRBV11-1 and TRBJ2-1; 7 bases map to TRBD1. Germline V gives CDR1 SGHAT, CDR2 FQDESV (reference sequence). Trimming removed 2 bases from V and 5 bases from J; junction bases left unmatched: 6. This CDR3 region has 15 residues. The CDR3 reads CASSLRGQLNNEQFF. The CDR3 nucleotides read TGTGCCAGCAGCTTAAGGGGACAGTTAAACAATGAGCAGTTCTTC.

The chain carries TRBV7-2 and TRBJ2-7, with D perhaps matching TRBD1 or TRBD2 (5 bases each). CDR1 and CDR2 (germline): SGHTA, FQGNSA. The CDR3 is 14 residues long. Trimming stripped 6 bases from V and 2 bases from J, with 14 bases between. The CDR3: CASRHDWGPYEQYF. The CDR3 nucleotides read TGTGCCAGCAGGCATGACTGGGGACCCTACGAGCAGTACTTC.

The CDR3 sequence is CAGGTVVTYEQYF. The DNA for the CDR3 is TGTGCCGGCGGGACAGTCGTCACCTACGAGCAGTACTTC. The chain recombines TRBV6-1 with TRBJ2-7, with D possibly matching TRBD1 (7 bases). Per the germline V gene, CDR1 is MNHNS and CDR2 is SASEGT. This CDR3 is 13 amino acids long. V was shortened by 11 bases and J by 2 bases, with 16 bases between the two germline ends.

A few counts support this clonotype. The chain has TRBV7-9 and TRBJ1-1, with TRBD1 matching over 8 bases. Germline assignment: CDR1 SEHNR and CDR2 FQNEAQ (reference sequence). The CDR3 sequence is 15 residues long. Trimming at V came to 2 bases and at J to 1 base, leaving 3 bases not matched to a gene. The CDR3: CASSLRTGPNTEAFF. DNA of the CDR3: TGTGCCAGCAGCTTAAGGACAGGGCCGAACACTGAAGCTTTCTTT.

The CDR3 DNA sequence: TGTGCCAGCAGCTTAGGGCGGGACAGGAATGAAAAACTGTTTTTT. Translation gives CASSLGRDRNEKLFF. V gene TRBV7-2 combines with J gene TRBJ1-4, with 8 bases aligning to TRBD1. The CDR3 has 15 residues. The V gene's germline CDR1 is SGHTA and CDR2 FQGNSA. V lost 1 base, J lost 5 bases, and 3 bases stayed unmatched.

This clonotype was observed at least ten times. This rearrangement joins TRBV29-1 to TRBJ2-5, with unresolved D. This CDR3 is 11 amino acids long. With 4 bases removed from V and 4 bases from J, the gap between germline ends came to 7 bases. The germline CDR1 and CDR2 sequences are SQVTM and ANQGSEA. As DNA, the CDR3 is TGCAGCGTTGCGTTCGGAGAGACCCAGTACTTC. It encodes CSVAFGETQYF.

This clonotype was seen only a few times. CDR3 sequence: CAIRAGTGFNEQFF. The CDR3 DNA sequence: TGTGCCATCAGAGCCGGGACAGGGTTCAATGAGCAGTTCTTC. This sequence joins TRBV10-3 and TRBJ2-1; 9 bases are shared with TRBD1. The CDR3 is made up of 14 amino acids. With 6 bases clipped from V and 6 bases from J, the junction kept 6 bases outside the gene matches. Germline V gene data show CDR1 as ENHRY and CDR2 as SYGVKD.

V and J are TRBV20-1 and TRBJ2-5; maybe TRBD2 (6 bases). CDR1 and CDR2 (germline): DFQATT, SNEGSKA (reference sequence). The CDR3 totals 13 residues. Trimming removed 3 bases at V and 5 bases at J, with 13 bases between. The CDR3 region has the DNA TGCAGTGCTAGGGGTCGGGGGAAGGAGACCCAGTACTTC. Translated: CSARGRGKETQYF.

The genes are TRBV5-5 and TRBJ1-1; 9 bases fit TRBD1. The CDR3 length is 14 residues. Germline CDR1 is SGHKS and CDR2 is YYEKEE (reference sequence). V trimming: 4 bases; J trimming: 10 bases; junction bases outside the gene matches: 11. The CDR3 spells CASSDSGTGTAAFF. The CDR3 nucleotides are TGTGCCAGCAGCGATTCCGGGACAGGGACGGCAGCTTTCTTT. The full variable domain, with the rest looked up from reference TRBV5-5 and TRBJ1-1, is DAGVTQSPTHLIKTRGQQVTLRCSPISGHKSVSWYQQVLGQGPQFIFQYYEKEERGRGNFPDRFSARQFPNYSSELNVNALLLGDSALYLCASSDSGTGTAAFFGQGTRLTVV.

The CDR3 protein is CASSRWTSGLMETQYF. Here the CDR3 DNA reads TGTGCCAGCAGTCGTTGGACATCGGGACTGATGGAGACCCAGTACTTC. The chain joins TRBV14 to TRBJ2-7, with D possibly TRBD2 on 6 matching bases. The DNA end favors TRBJ2-5, so the J call may be wrong. Germline loops: CDR1 SGHDN, CDR2 FVKESK. CDR3 length equals 16 residues.

This clonotype was seen only a few times. The chain combines TRBV27 with TRBJ2-3, with D unclear. The germline CDR1 and CDR2 sequences are MNHEY and SMNVEV (reference sequence). V was pared by 3 bases and J by 5 bases, with 6 bases between. The CDR3 runs 12 residues. The CDR3 coding sequence is TGTGCCAGCAGTTTTCTCCAAGATACGCAGTATTTT. Translation gives CASSFLQDTQYF.

A single count supports this clonotype. DNA of the CDR3: TGTGCCAGCTCACCACCGGGACACGATGAGCAGTTCTTC. Translated: CASSPPGHDEQFF. The chain has TRBV18 and TRBJ2-1; tentative D call: TRBD1 (6 bases). Germline V lookup: CDR1 KGHSH, CDR2 LQKENI. The CDR3 length is 13 residues. Trimming shortened V by 0 bases and J by 8 bases, and 8 bases separated the two germline ends.

This sequence joins TRBV20-1 and TRBJ1-5, with D tentatively TRBD1 (5 bases). The CDR3 covers 13 residues. The germline gives CDR1 DFQATT, CDR2 SNEGSKA (reference sequence). Trimming pared 6 bases from V and 4 bases from J, leaving 13 bases between. CDR3 coding DNA: TGCAGTGCCCAAGACGGGGGTAATCAGCCCCAGCATTTT. It specifies CSAQDGGNQPQHF.

This clonotype came up a few times. The chain joins TRBV7-3 to TRBJ2-1; TRBD2 matches 7 bases. CDR3 size: 15 residues. The ends lost 3 bases at V and 4 bases at J; junction bases unmatched: 6. From germline, CDR1 is SGHTA and CDR2 FQGTGA. CDR3 DNA sequence: TGTGCCAGCAGCTTTACTAGCGCGCCTTACAATGAGCAGTTCTTC. This encodes CASSFTSAPYNEQFF.

This clonotype showed up just once. This chain uses TRBV7-2 with TRBJ2-1; D remains ambiguous. The germline V gene has CDR1 SGHTA and CDR2 FQGNSA. Trimming took off 3 bases at V and 5 bases at J, with 20 bases between the two ends. This CDR3 is built from 17 residues. The CDR3 DNA reads as TGTGCCAGCAGCTTCACCCCGATAGCTCCACGAAACAATGAGCAGTTCTTC. Translation: CASSFTPIAPRNNEQFF.

The chain joins TRBV7-2 to TRBJ2-5; no clear D gene. CDR3 length: 13 amino acids. The germline V gene encodes CDR1 SGHTA and CDR2 FQGNSA. V lost 1 base to trimming and J lost 7 bases, with 10 bases between them. As DNA, the CDR3 is TGTGCCAGCAGCTTAGTCAAAGCAGGGACCCAGTACTTC. Amino acids: CASSLVKAGTQYF.

The chain uses TRBV15 and TRBJ1-5; D not certain. CDR1 is LNHNV, CDR2 YYDKDF, per germline (reference sequence). The CDR3 spans 12 residues. Trimming took 0 bases from V and 4 from J, leaving 1 base between them. The CDR3 bases are TGTGCCACCAGCAGAGAGAATCAGCCCCAGCATTTT. Protein: CATSRENQPQHF.

V gene TRBV28 combines with J gene TRBJ1-2, with D hard to call. Germline loops: CDR1 MDHEN, CDR2 SYDVKM. This CDR3 spans 13 amino acids. With 5 bases removed from V and 1 base from J, the gap between germline ends came to 8 bases. CDR3 DNA sequence: TGTGCCAGCAGTCCGGGGTTTAACTATGGCTACACCTTC. This encodes CASSPGFNYGYTF.

The chain joins TRBV7-9 to TRBJ1-1; 9 nucleotides agree with TRBD1. J gave up 5 bases and V 5 bases, and 6 bases lay outside the gene matches. The CDR3 runs to 14 residues. Germline V lookup: CDR1 SEHNR, CDR2 FQNEAQ (reference sequence). The CDR3 DNA is TGTGCCAGCAGCCCACGACAGGGGGAGACTGAAGCTTTCTTT. This gives the protein CASSPRQGETEAFF.

This sequence joins TRBV20-1 and TRBJ2-3; TRBD1 is a possible D gene (6 bases). This CDR3 spans 12 amino acids. The V and J ends lost 7 bases and 2 bases respectively, with 10 bases between them. Germline V CDR1 and CDR2: DFQATT, SNEGSKA (reference sequence). The chain's CDR3 is CSVQGNTDTQYF. The CDR3, as DNA: TGCAGTGTGCAGGGGAACACAGATACGCAGTATTTT.